The clone carrying this T cell receptor beta chain was detected once. Individuals drawn from 20 to 25 US areas were about 18 to 95 years old. These data are taken from a study of blood T cell repertoires in COVID-19. Original methodology: Using reference gene primer amplification, nucleated cell counts were estimated. TCRdb's copy holds only in-frame clones and misses some; the assay was immunoSEQ multiplex PCR. Clone size and the V and J calls come from that table; the DNA yielded D and trimming. The repertoire includes 250,000 to 300,000 clones, approximately 84% of them detected once, and about 6.9% sits in the top ten. Germline assignment: CDR1 SGHVS and CDR2 FNYEAQ. V was pared by 5 bases and J by 3 bases, with 14 bases between. The CDR3 has 15 amino acids.

This TCR was recovered from a woman aged 45-59 years who had been exposed to COVID-19. The specimen sequenced was PBMCs or T cells enriched from blood (not recorded which). The chain uses TRBV7-6 and TRBJ2-1, with a tentative D call TRBD2 (7 bases). The CDR3 bases are TGTGCCAGCAGCATGAGGGGGGGCGGCTACAATGAGCAGTTCTTC. This gives the protein CASSMRGGGYNEQFF.